These 10 T cell receptor beta chains were all obtained from the same sample, sequenced in a study of blood T cell repertoires in COVID-19. Sequencing was performed with immunoSEQ multiplex PCR; in TCRdb, only in-frame clones are kept and a portion is missing. In the table there are some 200,000 clones, about 90% of which are singletons. The sample taken for sequencing was peripheral blood. The receptors were gathered from a man aged 55-75 years with active or convalescent COVID-19.

The rearrangement links TRBV19 to TRBJ2-2, with D maybe TRBD1 (5 bases). The CDR3 is 16 residues long. Germline V gene sequence: CDR1 LNHDA, CDR2 SQIVND (reference sequence). The V and J ends lost 4 bases and 5 bases respectively, with 17 bases between them. The CDR3 sequence is CASSKRAGFRTGELFF. DNA for the CDR3: TGTGCCAGTAGTAAAAGGGCAGGGTTTCGGACCGGGGAGCTGTTTTTT. The full variable domain, completed using reference TRBV19 and TRBJ2-2, is DGGITQSPKYLFRKEGQNVTLSCEQNLNHDAMYWYRQDPGQGLRLIYYSQIVNDFQKGDIAEGYSVSREKKESFPLTVTSAQKNPTAFYLCASSKRAGFRTGELFFGEGSRLTVL.

This chain joins TRBV5-4 and TRBJ1-6, with 10 bases identical to TRBD1. V dropped 7 bases and J dropped 9; count of bases not matched to a gene: 7. Per the germline V gene, CDR1 is SGHNT and CDR2 is YYREEE (reference sequence). This CDR3 region has 14 residues. The chain's CDR3 is CASGRQGARSPLHF. DNA of the CDR3: TGTGCCAGCGGGAGACAGGGGGCGCGTTCACCCCTCCACTTT.

This clone was seen just once. The CDR3 sequence: CASSPRQGSDTEAFF. CDR3 in DNA: TGCGCCAGCAGCCCCCGGCAGGGATCGGACACTGAAGCTTTCTTT. The chain carries TRBV5-1 and TRBJ1-1, with D possibly matching TRBD1 (5 bases). The CDR3 is 15 amino acids. Germline values: CDR1 SGHRS, CDR2 YFSETQ. V was cut by 4 bases and J by 3 bases, with 16 bases left in between.

The chain combines TRBV6-1 with TRBJ1-5, with D unresolved. The V end was cut by 4 bases, the J end by 0 bases, with 13 bases between. CDR3 length: 16 amino acids. Germline assignment: CDR1 MNHNS and CDR2 SASEGT. The CDR3 DNA reads TGTGCCAGCAGTGCTTCCGGGTTTTATAGCAATCAGCCCCAGCATTTT. Its translation is CASSASGFYSNQPQHF.

The chain recombines TRBV11-1 with TRBJ2-2, with unresolved D. CDR3 size: 15 residues. Germline-derived CDR1 and CDR2 are SGHAT and FQDESV (reference sequence). The V end lost 5 bases, the J end lost 4 bases, and 14 bases lay between the germline ends. In nucleotides, the CDR3 is TGTGCCAGCAGCCCGTTCAGGCTTCTCACCGGGGAGCTGTTTTTT. Translating it yields CASSPFRLLTGELFF. The full variable domain, rest sourced from reference TRBV11-1 and TRBJ2-2, is EAEVAQSPRYKITEKSQAVAFWCDPISGHATLYWYRQILGQGPELLVQFQDESVVDDSQLPKDRFSAERLKGVDSTLKIQPAELGDSAMYLCASSPFRLLTGELFFGEGSRLTVL.

The chain combines TRBV6-5 with TRBJ1-5, with 11 nucleotides matching TRBD1. This CDR3 has 15 residues. Germline CDR1 is MNHEY and CDR2 is SVGAGI. Trimming at V came to 6 bases and at J to 6 bases, leaving 7 bases not matched to a gene. CDR3 bases: TGTGCCAGCAGCCCCCTGGGACAGGGGGTTCAGCCCCAGCATTTT. It codes for CASSPLGQGVQPQHF.

The rearrangement joins TRBV15 to TRBJ1-5, with D hard to call. V was cut by 3 bases and J by 5 bases, with 14 bases left in between. Per the germline V gene, CDR1 is LNHNV and CDR2 is YYDKDF (reference sequence). The CDR3 totals 15 residues. CDR3 in DNA: TGTGCCACCAGCAGGGGGAGGGATCAGCATCAGCCCCAGCATTTT. This sequence encodes CATSRGRDQHQPQHF.

The chain recombines TRBV28 with TRBJ2-2, with 7 bases lining up with TRBD2. The germline gives CDR1 MDHEN, CDR2 SYDVKM. This CDR3 has 14 amino acids. The V gene end was trimmed by 2 bases and the J gene end by 8 bases; junction bases not matched to a gene: 5. This CDR3 reads CASSLVLASGELFF. CDR3 nucleotides: TGTGCCAGCAGTTTAGTACTAGCGTCTGGGGAGCTGTTTTTT.

The genes are TRBV9 and TRBJ2-1, with 7 bases lining up with TRBD2. Germline-derived CDR1 and CDR2 are SGDLS and YYNGEE. The trim removed 0 bases at V and 6 bases at J, leaving 3 bases unmatched. The CDR3 has 14 residues. DNA of the CDR3: TGTGCCAGCAGCGTAGTTCCGGGAGGCAATGAGCAGTTCTTC. Its protein product is CASSVVPGGNEQFF.

The CDR3 DNA is TGCGCCAGCAGCTCGGGACAGGGGGCACACTATGGCTACACCTTC. Its protein is CASSSGQGAHYGYTF. The rearrangement joins TRBV5-1 to TRBJ1-2, with TRBD1 matching over 12 bases. CDR1 and CDR2 from the germline V gene are SGHRS and YFSETQ. This CDR3 is 15 amino acids long. With V trimmed by 3 bases and J by 3 bases, 3 bases remained unmatched.